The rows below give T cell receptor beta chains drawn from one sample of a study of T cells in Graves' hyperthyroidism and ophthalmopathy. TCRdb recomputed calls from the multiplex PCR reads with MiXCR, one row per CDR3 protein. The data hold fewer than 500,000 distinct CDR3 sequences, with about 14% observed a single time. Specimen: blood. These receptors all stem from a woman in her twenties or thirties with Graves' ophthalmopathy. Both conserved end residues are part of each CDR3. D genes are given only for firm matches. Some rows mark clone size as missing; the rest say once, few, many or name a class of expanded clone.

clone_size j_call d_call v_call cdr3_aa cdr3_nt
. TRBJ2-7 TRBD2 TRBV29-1 CSVGPGGPPYEQYF TGCAGCGTTGGCCCGGGGGGTCCGCCCTACGAGCAGTACTTC
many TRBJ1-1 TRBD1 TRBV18 CASSLPDRVYTEAFF TGTGCCAGCTCACTACCCGACAGGGTCTACACTGAAGCTTTCTTT
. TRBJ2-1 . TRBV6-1 CASSLQGGGKNEQFF TGTGCCAGCAGTCTTCAGGGGGGGGGAAAAAATGAGCAGTTCTTC
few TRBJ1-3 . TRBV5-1 CASREENRNTIYF TGCGCCAGCAGGGAGGAGAACCGGAACACCATATATTTT
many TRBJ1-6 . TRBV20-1 CSASPWTQINSPLHF TGCAGTGCTAGCCCCTGGACACAAATTAATTCACCCCTCCACTTT
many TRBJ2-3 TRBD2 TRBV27 CASSLLAGAGVTQYF TGTGCCAGCAGCCTCCTAGCGGGGGCGGGGGTTACGCAGTATTTT
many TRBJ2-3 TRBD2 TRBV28 CASSLGTSRTDTQYF TGTGCCAGCAGTTTAGGGACTAGTAGGACAGATACGCAGTATTTT
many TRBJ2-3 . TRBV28 CASSFLGGRRTDTQYF TGTGCCAGCAGTTTTCTCGGGGGCAGACGCACAGATACGCAGTATTTT
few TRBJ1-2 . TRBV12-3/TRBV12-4 CASSLYKHGYTF TGTGCCAGCAGTTTATACAAACATGGCTACACCTTC
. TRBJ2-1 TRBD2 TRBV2 CASRELAGESREQFF TGTGCCAGCAGGGAGCTAGCGGGGGAGTCTCGTGAGCAGTTCTTC
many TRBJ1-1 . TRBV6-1 CASSELVGVNTEAFF TGTGCCAGCAGTGAACTGGTAGGAGTGAACACTGAAGCTTTCTTT
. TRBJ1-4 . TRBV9 CTSSAQGPNEKLFF TGTACCAGCAGCGCACAGGGCCCTAATGAAAAACTGTTTTTT
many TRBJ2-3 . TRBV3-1 CASSPPVGGLADTQYF TGTGCCAGCAGCCCGCCTGTGGGGGGTTTGGCAGATACGCAGTATTTT
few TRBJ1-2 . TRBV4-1 CASSQEWRVSGYTF TGCGCCAGCAGCCAAGAGTGGAGGGTGAGTGGCTACACCTTC
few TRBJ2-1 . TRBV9 CASSVGVLGEQFF TGTGCCAGCAGCGTAGGCGTTCTGGGGGAACAGTTCTTC
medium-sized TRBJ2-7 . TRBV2 CASSYEDEQYF TGTGCCAGCAGCTACGAGGACGAGCAGTACTTC
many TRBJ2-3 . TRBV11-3 CASSKGPTDTQYF TGTGCCAGCAGCAAGGGCCCGACAGATACGCAGTATTTT
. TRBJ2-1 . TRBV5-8 CASSLGGLDEQFF TGTGCCAGCAGCTTGGGGGGGCTTGATGAGCAGTTCTTC